One and the same sample provided the 2 T cell receptor beta chains below, sequenced in a study of blood T cell repertoires in COVID-19 (dated by TCRdb to the early 2020s). The library was prepared using the immunoSEQ multiplex PCR assay. Held by TCRdb, this immuneACCESS table contains in-frame sequences only and omits some clones. Under half of the omission traces to an unresolved V gene where checked; the cause of the rest is unknown. The sample table holds roughly 200,000 clones, of which around nine tenths were seen once. The top ten clonotypes cover 0.7% to 0.9% of the sample. Sequenced: peripheral blood. Source of these receptors: a woman between 18 and 30 years old who had recovered from COVID-19.

The V gene is TRBV6-1, the J gene TRBJ2-3, with D perhaps matching TRBD2 (6 bases). The length of the CDR3 is 15 residues. Germline V gene data show CDR1 as MNHNS and CDR2 as SASEGT. Trimming took off 0 bases at V and 3 bases at J, with 10 bases between the two ends. The CDR3: CASSEAGGRTDTQYF. The CDR3 DNA sequence: TGTGCCAGCAGTGAAGCGGGAGGTAGGACAGATACGCAGTATTTT.

This chain joins TRBV7-6 and TRBJ2-4; TRBD2 aligns across 8 bases. The CDR3 length is 16 residues. Germline CDR1 reads SGHVS; CDR2 reads FNYEAQ. Trimming removed 4 bases from V and 3 bases from J; junction bases left unmatched: 8. The CDR3 DNA follows: TGTGCCAGCAGCTCCCCAGCGGGAGAAAGCAAAAACATTCAGTACTTC. The encoded protein is CASSSPAGESKNIQYF.